These 2 T cell receptor beta chains came from one sample sequenced in a study of blood T cell repertoires in COVID-19 (dated by TCRdb to 2018 to 2020). Library prep was done by the immunoSEQ multiplex PCR assay. TCRdb provides this immuneACCESS table in a form limited to in-frame rearrangements. Some clones are lacking; in checked studies, under half of them reflect an unresolved V gene, and why the rest are absent is not known. The sample table holds 20,000 to 25,000 clones, of which over 65% were seen once. The leading ten clones occupy around 21% of the sample. Sequenced sample: peripheral blood. The receptors were gathered from a human donor in a cohort sampled during active or convalescent COVID-19.

The table lists this clone with many counts. The DNA of the CDR3 is TGCGCCAGCAGCCACCACCGGGACAGGGGGTATGCTTTCTTT. Amino acid sequence: CASSHHRDRGYAFF. This sequence joins TRBV4-1 and TRBJ1-1, with 11 nucleotides matching TRBD1. J gave up 11 bases and V 3 bases, and 8 bases lay outside the gene matches. This CDR3 has 14 residues. Germline CDR1 is MGHRA and CDR2 is YSYEKL.

The rearrangement links TRBV5-4 to TRBJ1-2; D is undetermined. V was shortened by 0 bases and J by 5 bases, with 5 bases between the two germline ends. CDR1 and CDR2 from the germline V gene are SGHNT and YYREEE (reference sequence). The CDR3 spans 12 residues. CDR3 protein: CASSLARYGYTF. As DNA, the CDR3 is TGTGCCAGCAGCTTGGCGCGGTATGGCTACACCTTC.